These T cell receptor beta chains were read from a single sample in a study of Ad26.COV2.S vaccination and SARS-CoV-2 variants. The assay was immunoSEQ multiplex PCR, and TCRdb's table has in-frame clones only and misses some. The sample comprises some 240,000 clones, roughly nine tenths of which are singletons, and roughly 3% rests with the top ten. The material sequenced was peripheral blood, taken in a trial of Ad26.COV2.S vaccine versus placebo. These receptors came from a person aged 18-65 years who received the Ad26.COV2.S COVID-19 vaccine or a placebo. Both conserved end residues are part of each CDR3. The D gene is left open where the match is weak. Clone size is not always given. Where it is, it says once, few, many or a class for expanded clones.

size	V	D	J	DNA	CDR3
NA	TRBV30	NA	TRBJ1-3	TGTGCCTGGAGTGTACCCATTGGCCTGGGAGACACCATATATTTT	CAWSVPIGLGDTIYF
NA	TRBV4-1	TRBD2	TRBJ2-2	TGCGCCAGCAGCTTTCGTCCCGGGACTAGCGGGGGTGCCAACACCGGGGAGCTGTTTTTT	CASSFRPGTSGGANTGELFF
NA	TRBV6-4	NA	TRBJ1-2	TGTGCCAGCAGTGAAAAGGGCCATTCGAACTATGGCTACACCTTC	CASSEKGHSNYGYTF
NA	TRBV18	TRBD1	TRBJ1-2	TGTGCCAGCTCAAGGGACAGGCCCCAAGGAGGCTATGGCTACACCTTC	CASSRDRPQGGYGYTF
NA	TRBV30	TRBD1	TRBJ1-5	TGTGCCTGGAGTGTAGGGACAGGGCTACAGCCCCAGCATTTT	CAWSVGTGLQPQHF
NA	TRBV7-9	TRBD2	TRBJ2-3	TGTGCCAGCAGTCCGTGGGGGGGTATCACAGATACGCAGTATTTT	CASSPWGGITDTQYF
NA	TRBV5-5	NA	TRBJ2-2	TGTGCCAGCAGCCCCGGACTACCCTATACTCACCGGGAGCTGTTTTTT	CASSPGLPYTHRELFF
NA	TRBV25-1	NA	TRBJ1-4	TGTGCCAGCAGTGAAAACCCCCGGGGGAGAGAAAAACTGTTTTTT	CASSENPRGREKLFF
NA	TRBV6-5	NA	TRBJ2-5	TGTGCCAGCAGCCTTGAACTAGGAGGGGGAAAGACCCAGTACTTC	CASSLELGGGKTQYF
NA	TRBV15	TRBD1	TRBJ2-5	TGTGCCACCAGCAGAGATAGGGGGCCATGGGCCCAGTACTTC	CATSRDRGPWAQYF
NA	TRBV7-2	TRBD2	TRBJ2-3	TGTGCCAGCAGCTTGCCTACGGGGGGGCTCACAGATACGCAGTATTTT	CASSLPTGGLTDTQYF
NA	TRBV5-6	NA	TRBJ1-2	TGTGCCAGCAGCGGATTGGACGAACCCGTCTTC	CASSGLDEPVF
NA	TRBV7-2	TRBD1	TRBJ1-6	TGTGCCAGCAGCTTTTTACAGGGGAATTCACCCCTCCACTTT	CASSFLQGNSPLHF
NA	TRBV7-2	NA	TRBJ2-1	TGTGCCAGCAGCTGGGGACTCTCTGGAGCATATGGTGAGCAGTTCTTC	CASSWGLSGAYGEQFF
NA	TRBV7-9	TRBD2	TRBJ2-1	TGTGCCAGCAGCCCAAAAACTAGCGGGGTCTACAATGAGCAGTTCTTC	CASSPKTSGVYNEQFF
NA	TRBV6-5	NA	TRBJ1-2	TGTGCCAGCAGCCGACACGAGGAGGGCTCCTATGGCTACACCTTC	CASSRHEEGSYGYTF
NA	TRBV3-1/TRBV3-2	NA	TRBJ2-5	TGTGCCAGCAGCCCGATGGGACTCAAAGAGACCCAGTACTTC	CASSPMGLKETQYF
NA	TRBV5-6	NA	TRBJ2-5	TGTGCCAGCAGCTTGGACGGAAGGGCCCAGTACTTC	CASSLDGRAQYF
NA	TRBV7-9	TRBD2	TRBJ2-1	TGTGCCAGCAGCTTGCTCCCGGGACTAGCGGGAGTAAAGGGCAATGAGCAGTTCTTC	CASSLLPGLAGVKGNEQFF
NA	TRBV6-5	NA	TRBJ2-3	TGTGCCACCCTTGGACGGGGGAGACGAGATACGCAGTATTTT	CATLGRGRRDTQYF
NA	TRBV2	TRBD1	TRBJ1-1	TGTGCCAGCAGCGACAGGGCGAACACTGAAGCTTTCTTT	CASSDRANTEAFF
NA	TRBV7-6	NA	TRBJ2-2	TGTGCCAGCAGCTTATTTAGTTCTGGATTCACCGGGGAGCTGTTTTTT	CASSLFSSGFTGELFF
NA	TRBV21-1	NA	TRBJ1-5	TGTGCTAGCGGTGAAGCCTCTCAGCCCCAGCATTTT	CASGEASQPQHF
NA	TRBV25-1	TRBD1	TRBJ1-5	TGTGCCAGCTCCCCGGCCCCCGGACAGGGGATTGATCAGCCCCAGCATTTT	CASSPAPGQGIDQPQHF
few	TRBV28	TRBD2	TRBJ2-5	TGTGCCACCGGGCGGGAGACTGGGGAGACCCAGTACTTC	CATGRETGETQYF
few	TRBV7-7	NA	TRBJ2-5	TGTGCTAGCAGCTCAAATTTCGGGACACAAGAGACCCAGTACTTC	CASSSNFGTQETQYF
NA	TRBV6-1	NA	TRBJ1-6	TGTGCCAGCAGTGAACAGGGAACCTATAATTCACCCCTCCACTTT	CASSEQGTYNSPLHF
NA	TRBV5-6	NA	TRBJ2-1	TGTGCCAGCAGCTTCGCGAGTGAGCAGTTCTTC	CASSFASEQFF
NA	TRBV5-4	TRBD1	TRBJ2-3	TGTGCCAGCAGCTGGAGGACAGGGGACGCAGATACGCAGTATTTT	CASSWRTGDADTQYF
NA	TRBV9	TRBD2	TRBJ2-5	TGTGCCAGCAGCGTAGAACTAGCGGGGGGGCGAGAGACCCAGTACTTC	CASSVELAGGRETQYF
NA	TRBV27	NA	TRBJ2-7	TGTGCCAGCAGTTCGCCCCTACAGGGATGGGGGGACTACGAGCAGTACTTC	CASSSPLQGWGDYEQYF
NA	TRBV11-2	NA	TRBJ2-6	TGTGCCTCCCGGCCCGCGGGGTCTGGGGCCAACGTCCTGACTTTC	CASRPAGSGANVLTF
NA	TRBV7-6	NA	TRBJ2-2	TGTGCCAGCAGCTTTGACCGGGACGGGACCGGGGCCACCGGGGAGCTGTTTTTT	CASSFDRDGTGATGELFF
NA	TRBV10-3	NA	TRBJ1-5	TGTGCCATCAGTGAGTCATTGCCGGATAGCAATCAGCCCCAGCATTTT	CAISESLPDSNQPQHF
NA	TRBV11-3	NA	TRBJ1-5	TGTGCCAGCAGATACCCGGGCCTGAGCGGGCCCCAGCATTTT	CASRYPGLSGPQHF
NA	TRBV6-5	TRBD2	TRBJ2-5	TGTGCCAGCAGAGTAGCGGGAGGGAGGGAGACCCAGTACTTC	CASRVAGGRETQYF
NA	TRBV18	NA	TRBJ1-6	TGTGCCAGCTCACCACAGGGATATGGTGATTCACCCCTCCACTTT	CASSPQGYGDSPLHF
NA	TRBV14	TRBD2	TRBJ2-1	TGTGCCAGCAGTCTTACTAGCGGGAGAACCAATGAGCAGTTCTTC	CASSLTSGRTNEQFF
once	TRBV7-9	TRBD1	TRBJ1-1	TGTGCCAGCAGCTTATCACAGGGGGGTAACACTGAAGCTTTCTTT	CASSLSQGGNTEAFF
NA	TRBV11-2	TRBD1	TRBJ2-7	TGTGCCAGCAGCCCGGGACAGATCCACGAGCAGTACTTC	CASSPGQIHEQYF
NA	TRBV4-2	NA	TRBJ2-2	TGTGCCAGCAGCCAAGTCCATCTTGGGGGTGCCGGGGAGCTGTTTTTT	CASSQVHLGGAGELFF